The clone carrying this T cell receptor (beta chain) was detected only a few times. The antigen is unknown. The sample belongs to a study of identical twins. Findings of the study overall: Reduced insertions were recorded for abundant cord blood beta clonotypes, with no such pattern in memory repertoires.

Donors were all healthy Caucasians. A universal primer site came from template switching; cDNA carried unique molecular identifiers. TCRdb processed the 5' RACE reads anew with MiXCR; each CDR3 protein has one entry. The sample records more than 650,000 distinct CDR3 sequences, 5.5% to 6.5% being singletons. Trimming left V 3 bases short and J 3 bases short, with 10 bases between. CDR3 length equals 14 residues. From germline, CDR1 is MNHEY and CDR2 SMNVEV (reference sequence). The sequencing input was naive T cells sorted from blood. The sequence was collected from a man aged 18-30 years in good health. The chain is built from TRBV27 and TRBJ2-3; D perhaps matches TRBD1 (5 bases). This chain's CDR3 is CASSFLSGTDTQYF. The CDR3, as DNA: TGTGCCAGCAGTTTTCTGTCAGGGACAGATACGCAGTATTTT.